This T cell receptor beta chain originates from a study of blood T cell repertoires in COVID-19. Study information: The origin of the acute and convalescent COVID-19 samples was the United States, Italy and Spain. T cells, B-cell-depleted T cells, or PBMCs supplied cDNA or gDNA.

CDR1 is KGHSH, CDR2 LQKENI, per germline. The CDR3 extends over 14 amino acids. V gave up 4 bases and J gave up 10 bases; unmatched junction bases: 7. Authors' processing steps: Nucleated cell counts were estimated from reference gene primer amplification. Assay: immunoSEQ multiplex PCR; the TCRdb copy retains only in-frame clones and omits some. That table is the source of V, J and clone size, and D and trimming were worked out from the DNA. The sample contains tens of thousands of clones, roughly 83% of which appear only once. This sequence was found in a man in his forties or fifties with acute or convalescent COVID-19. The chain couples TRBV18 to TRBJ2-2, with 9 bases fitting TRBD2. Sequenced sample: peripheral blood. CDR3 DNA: TGTGCCAGCTCACTGTCTAGCGGGGACGAGGAGCTGTTTTTT. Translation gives CASSLSSGDEELFF.